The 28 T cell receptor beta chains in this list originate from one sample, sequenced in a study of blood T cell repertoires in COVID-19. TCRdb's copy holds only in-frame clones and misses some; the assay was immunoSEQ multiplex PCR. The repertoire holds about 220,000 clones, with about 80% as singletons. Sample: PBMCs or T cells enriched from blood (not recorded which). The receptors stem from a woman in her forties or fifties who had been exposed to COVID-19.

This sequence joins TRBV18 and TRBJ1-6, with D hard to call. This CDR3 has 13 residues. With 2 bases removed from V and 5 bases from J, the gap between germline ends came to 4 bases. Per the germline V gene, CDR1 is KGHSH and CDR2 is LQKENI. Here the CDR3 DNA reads TGTGCCAGCTCACCAGTAGATAATTCACCCCTCCACTTT. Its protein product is CASSPVDNSPLHF.

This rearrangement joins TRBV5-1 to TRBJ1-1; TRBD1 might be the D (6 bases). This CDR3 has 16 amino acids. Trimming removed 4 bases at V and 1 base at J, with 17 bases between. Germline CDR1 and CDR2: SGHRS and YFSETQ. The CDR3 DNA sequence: TGCGCCAGCAGCATGCTCCTAACAGGGACGAACACTGAAGCTTTCTTT. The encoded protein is CASSMLLTGTNTEAFF.

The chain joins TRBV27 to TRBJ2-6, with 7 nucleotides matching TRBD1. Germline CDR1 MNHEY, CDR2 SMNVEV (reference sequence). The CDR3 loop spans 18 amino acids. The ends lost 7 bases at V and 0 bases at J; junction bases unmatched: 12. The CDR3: CASTFLEGALSGANVLTF. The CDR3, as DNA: TGTGCCAGCACCTTCCTCGAGGGGGCGCTCTCTGGGGCCAACGTCCTGACTTTC.

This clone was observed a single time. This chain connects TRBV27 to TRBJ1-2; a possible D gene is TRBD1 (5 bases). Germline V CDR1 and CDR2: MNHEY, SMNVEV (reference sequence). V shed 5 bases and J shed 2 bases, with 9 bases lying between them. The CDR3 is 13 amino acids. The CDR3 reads CASSLRQNYGYTF. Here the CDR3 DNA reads TGTGCCAGCAGTCTTCGACAGAACTATGGCTACACCTTC.

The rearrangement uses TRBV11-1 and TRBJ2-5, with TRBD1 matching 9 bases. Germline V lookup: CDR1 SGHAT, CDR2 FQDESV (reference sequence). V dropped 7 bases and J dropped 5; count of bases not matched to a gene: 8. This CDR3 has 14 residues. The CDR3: CASKSSGTGETQYF. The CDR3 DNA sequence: TGTGCCAGCAAATCAAGTGGGACAGGGGAGACCCAGTACTTC.

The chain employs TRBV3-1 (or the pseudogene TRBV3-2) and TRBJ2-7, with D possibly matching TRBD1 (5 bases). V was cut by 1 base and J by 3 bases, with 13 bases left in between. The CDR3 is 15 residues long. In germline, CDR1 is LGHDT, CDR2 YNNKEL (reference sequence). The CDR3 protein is CASSQGAGQVYEQYF. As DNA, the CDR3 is TGTGCCAGCAGCCAAGGGGCAGGGCAAGTCTACGAGCAGTACTTC.

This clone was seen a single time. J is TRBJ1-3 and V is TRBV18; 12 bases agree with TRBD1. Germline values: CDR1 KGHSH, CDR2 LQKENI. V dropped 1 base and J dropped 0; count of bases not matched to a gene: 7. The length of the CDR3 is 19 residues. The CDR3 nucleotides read TGTGCCAGCTCACCACTGGGACAGGGGGCCCGCTACTCTGGAAACACCATATATTTT. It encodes CASSPLGQGARYSGNTIYF.

CDR3 in amino acids: CASSYLETLNTEAFF. The CDR3 region has the DNA TGTGCCAGCAGTTATTTAGAAACCTTGAACACTGAAGCTTTCTTT. The chain uses TRBV6-5 and TRBJ1-1, with D uncertain. Germline values: CDR1 MNHEY, CDR2 SVGAGI. CDR3 length equals 15 residues. Deletions cut 3 bases from V and 0 bases from J, with 11 bases between.

The CDR3 loop reads CASSRTAVARGEKLFF. The CDR3 DNA sequence: TGTGCCAGCAGCCGCACCGCCGTTGCTAGGGGAGAAAAACTGTTTTTT. This sequence joins TRBV3-1 (or the pseudogene TRBV3-2) and TRBJ1-4; tentatively, D is TRBD1 (5 bases). V was cut by 4 bases and J by 8 bases, with 20 bases left in between. This CDR3 region has 16 residues. CDR1 LGHDT and CDR2 YNNKEL come from the germline V gene (reference sequence).

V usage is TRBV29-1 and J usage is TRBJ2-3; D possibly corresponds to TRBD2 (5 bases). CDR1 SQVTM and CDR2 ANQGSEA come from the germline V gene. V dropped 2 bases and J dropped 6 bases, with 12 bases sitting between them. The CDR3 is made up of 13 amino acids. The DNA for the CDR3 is TGCAGCGTTGAATATGGACTCGGGGATACGCAGTATTTT. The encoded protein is CSVEYGLGDTQYF.

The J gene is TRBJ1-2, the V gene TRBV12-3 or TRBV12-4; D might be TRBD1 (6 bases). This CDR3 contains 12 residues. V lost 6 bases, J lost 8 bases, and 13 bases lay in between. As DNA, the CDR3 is TGTGCCAGCAGCACAGGGTTGGGAGGCTACACCTTC. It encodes CASSTGLGGYTF.

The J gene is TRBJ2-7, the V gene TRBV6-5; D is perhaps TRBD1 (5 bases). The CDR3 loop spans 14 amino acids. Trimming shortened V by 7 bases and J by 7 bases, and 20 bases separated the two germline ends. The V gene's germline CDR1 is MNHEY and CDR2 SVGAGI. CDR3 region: CASTSPTDSFEQYF. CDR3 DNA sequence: TGTGCCAGCACCTCCCCGACCGACAGCTTTGAGCAGTACTTC.

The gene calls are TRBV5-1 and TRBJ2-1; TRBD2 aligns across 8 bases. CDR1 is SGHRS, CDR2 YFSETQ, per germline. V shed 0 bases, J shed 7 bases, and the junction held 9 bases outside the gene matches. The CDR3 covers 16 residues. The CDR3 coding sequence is TGCGCCAGCAGCTTGGAGGTAGGACTAGCCACTAATGAGCAGTTCTTC. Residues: CASSLEVGLATNEQFF.

CDR3 in DNA: TGTGCCAGCAGCTTGGAACCCCTTCCAGGGTTAGGCTACACCTTC. Amino acids: CASSLEPLPGLGYTF. The chain uses TRBV5-5 and TRBJ1-2, with D perhaps matching TRBD1 (5 bases). Between the trimmed V and J ends, which lost 0 bases and 8 bases, there was a span of 17 bases. The germline CDR1 and CDR2 sequences are SGHKS and YYEKEE (reference sequence). This CDR3 has 15 amino acids. The variable domain in full, with the rest retrieved from reference TRBV5-5 and TRBJ1-2, is DAGVTQSPTHLIKTRGQQVTLRCSPISGHKSVSWYQQVLGQGPQFIFQYYEKEERGRGNFPDRFSARQFPNYSSELNVNALLLGDSALYLCASSLEPLPGLGYTFGSGTRLTVV.

The CDR3 DNA follows: TGTGCCAGCAGCTGGGACTACCACACCGGGGAGCTGTTTTTT. Its protein is CASSWDYHTGELFF. The chain links TRBV3-1 (or the pseudogene TRBV3-2) to TRBJ2-2; 7 bases agree with TRBD2. CDR1 and CDR2 (germline): LGHDT, YNNKEL (reference sequence). CDR3 length: 14 amino acids. Trimming cost V 5 bases and J 3 bases; bases outside gene matches: 3.

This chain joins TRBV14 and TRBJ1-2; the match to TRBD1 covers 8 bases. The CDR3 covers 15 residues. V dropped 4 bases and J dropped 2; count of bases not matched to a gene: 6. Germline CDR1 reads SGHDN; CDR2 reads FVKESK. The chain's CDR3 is CASSLGQGGNYGYTF. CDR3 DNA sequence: TGTGCCAGCAGCCTAGGACAGGGTGGAAACTATGGCTACACCTTC.

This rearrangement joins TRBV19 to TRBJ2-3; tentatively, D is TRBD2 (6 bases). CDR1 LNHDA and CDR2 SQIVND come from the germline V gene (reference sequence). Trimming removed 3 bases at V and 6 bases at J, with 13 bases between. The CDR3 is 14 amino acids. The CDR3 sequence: CASSMGGLGDTQYF. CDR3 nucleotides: TGTGCCAGTAGTATGGGGGGACTGGGGGATACGCAGTATTTT.

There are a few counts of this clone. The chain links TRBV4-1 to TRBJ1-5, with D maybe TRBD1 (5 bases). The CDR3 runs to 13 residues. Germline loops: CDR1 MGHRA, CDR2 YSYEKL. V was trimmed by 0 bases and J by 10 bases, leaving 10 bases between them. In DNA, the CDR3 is TGCGCCAGCAGCCAAGATAGGGGTGACCCCCAGCATTTT. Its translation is CASSQDRGDPQHF.

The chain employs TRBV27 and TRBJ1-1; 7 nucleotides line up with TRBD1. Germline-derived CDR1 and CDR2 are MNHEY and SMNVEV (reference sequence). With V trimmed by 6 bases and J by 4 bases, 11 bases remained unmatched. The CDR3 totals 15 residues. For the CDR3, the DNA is TGTGCCAGCAGCCAACAGGGGACTTTAAGCACTGAAGCTTTCTTT. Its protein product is CASSQQGTLSTEAFF.

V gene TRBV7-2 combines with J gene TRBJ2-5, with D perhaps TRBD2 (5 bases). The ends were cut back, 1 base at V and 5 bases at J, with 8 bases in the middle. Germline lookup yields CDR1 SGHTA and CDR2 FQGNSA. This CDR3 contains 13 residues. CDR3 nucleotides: TGTGCCAGCAGCTTAGGCTGGGAGGAGACCCAGTACTTC. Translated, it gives CASSLGWEETQYF.

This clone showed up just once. Written as DNA, the CDR3 is TGTGCCAGCAGTTTGTCCTCTGACAGGAAAGTGTACACCTTC. Translated: CASSLSSDRKVYTF. V is TRBV28 and J is TRBJ1-2, with D possibly being TRBD1 (6 bases). Germline values: CDR1 MDHEN, CDR2 SYDVKM. The CDR3 contains 14 residues. The V gene lost 3 bases and the J gene lost 11 bases, with 19 bases spanning the gap.

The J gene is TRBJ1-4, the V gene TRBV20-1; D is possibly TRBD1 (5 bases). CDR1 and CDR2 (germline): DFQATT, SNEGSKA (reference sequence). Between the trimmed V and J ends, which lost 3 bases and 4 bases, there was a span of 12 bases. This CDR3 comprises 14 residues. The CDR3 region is CSASSRQLNEKLFF. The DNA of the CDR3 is TGCAGTGCTAGTTCCCGACAGCTTAATGAAAAACTGTTTTTT.

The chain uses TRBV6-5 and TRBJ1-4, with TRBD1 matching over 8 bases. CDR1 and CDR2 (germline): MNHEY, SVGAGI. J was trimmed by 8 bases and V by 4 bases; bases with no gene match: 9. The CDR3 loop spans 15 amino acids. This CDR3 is CASSSHRGVSEKLFF. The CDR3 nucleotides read TGTGCCAGCAGTTCCCACAGGGGGGTAAGCGAAAAACTGTTTTTT.

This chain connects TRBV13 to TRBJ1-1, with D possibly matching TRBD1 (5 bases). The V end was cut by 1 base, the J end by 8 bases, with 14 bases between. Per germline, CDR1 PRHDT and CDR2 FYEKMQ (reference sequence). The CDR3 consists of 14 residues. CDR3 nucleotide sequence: TGTGCCAGCAGCTTAGTAGGCCAGTACAGGGAAGCTTTCTTT. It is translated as CASSLVGQYREAFF.

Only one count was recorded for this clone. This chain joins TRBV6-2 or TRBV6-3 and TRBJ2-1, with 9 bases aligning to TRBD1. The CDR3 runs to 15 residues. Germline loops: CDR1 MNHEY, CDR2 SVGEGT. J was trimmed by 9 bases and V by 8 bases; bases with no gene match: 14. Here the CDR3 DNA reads TGTGCCAGCGGTTTTTTGGGACAGGGATCGGGTGAGCAGTTCTTC. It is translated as CASGFLGQGSGEQFF.

CDR3 bases: TGTGCCACCTCGGGCAGGGGAGCTAACTATGGCTACACCTTC. This encodes CATSGRGANYGYTF. The V call is TRBV18, the J call TRBJ1-2; D might be TRBD1 (6 bases). The CDR3 contains 14 residues. Trimming took off 10 bases at V and 0 bases at J, with 15 bases between the two ends. Looked up from germline, CDR1 is KGHSH and CDR2 is LQKENI.

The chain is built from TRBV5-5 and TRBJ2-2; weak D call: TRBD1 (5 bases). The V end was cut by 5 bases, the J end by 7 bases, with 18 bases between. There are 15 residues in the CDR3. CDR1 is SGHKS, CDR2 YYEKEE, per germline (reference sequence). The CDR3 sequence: CASSRPRQGIGELFF. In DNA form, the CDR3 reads TGTGCCAGCAGTCGACCGCGGCAGGGCATCGGGGAGCTGTTTTTT.

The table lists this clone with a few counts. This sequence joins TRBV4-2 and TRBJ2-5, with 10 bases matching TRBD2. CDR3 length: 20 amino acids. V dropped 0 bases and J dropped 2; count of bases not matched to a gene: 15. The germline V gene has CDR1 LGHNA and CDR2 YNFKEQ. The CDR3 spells CASSQDWPAGGQVRQETQYF. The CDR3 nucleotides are TGTGCCAGCAGCCAAGATTGGCCAGCGGGGGGGCAAGTGAGGCAAGAGACCCAGTACTTC.